Each of the 17 T cell receptor beta chains below was sequenced from the same sample in a study of neurological immune-mediated disorders (dated by TCRdb to 2018 to 2020). The library came from 5' RACE. The reads were generated on an Illumina HiSeq 2500. TCRdb reprocessed the public reads (quality trimming at Q25 with fastp, clone calling with MiXCR) and kept in-frame beta chains. Under each unique CDR3 protein, matching rows form one entry showing the most common genes and DNA. The sample table lists roughly 100,000 distinct CDR3 sequences, 3% to 4.5% of them with a count of one. The ten top clones hold about 6% of the sample. Source material: PBMCs. Every receptor here comes from a young woman with multiple sclerosis.

This clonotype occurred many times. The chain couples TRBV20-1 to TRBJ2-7, with D unresolved. The CDR3 consists of 13 residues. V dropped 4 bases and J dropped 0 bases, with 10 bases sitting between them. The germline V gene encodes CDR1 DFQATT and CDR2 SNEGSKA (reference sequence). CDR3 in DNA: TGCAGTGCTACGATTCCGGGCTCCTACGAGCAGTACTTC. This gives the protein CSATIPGSYEQYF.

This clonotype was counted ten times or more. The rearrangement joins TRBV29-1 to TRBJ1-5, with D unresolved. The CDR3 extends over 13 amino acids. V was shortened by 0 bases and J by 1 base, with 4 bases between the two germline ends. In germline, CDR1 is SQVTM, CDR2 ANQGSEA. The CDR3 loop reads CSVEDSSNQPQHF. In DNA, the CDR3 is TGCAGCGTTGAAGATAGCAGCAATCAGCCCCAGCATTTT.

This clonotype was seen many times. The rearrangement uses TRBV12-3 or TRBV12-4 and TRBJ2-7, with 7 bases aligning to TRBD2. This CDR3 contains 11 residues. V lost 4 bases and J lost 7; bases outside the gene matches: 1. The CDR3 spells CASSYGGEQYF. CDR3 in DNA: TGTGCCAGCAGTTACGGGGGGGAGCAGTACTTC.

The gene calls are TRBV7-2 and TRBJ2-5; 13 bases align to TRBD2. The CDR3 is made up of 14 amino acids. Trimming removed 6 bases from V and 7 bases from J; junction bases left unmatched: 5. Germline assignment: CDR1 SGHTA and CDR2 FQGNSA. The CDR3: CASSTSGGAGTQYF. CDR3 sequence (DNA): TGTGCCAGCAGTACTAGCGGGGGGGCCGGGACCCAGTACTTC.

This clonotype has a count of ten or more. The V call is TRBV2, the J call TRBJ1-2; no reliable D call. Trimming removed 6 bases from V and 4 bases from J, with 12 bases in between. This CDR3 has 13 amino acids. Germline loops: CDR1 SNHLY, CDR2 FYNNEI. The CDR3 protein is CASSGRRSYGYTF. The CDR3 region has the DNA TGTGCCAGCAGCGGCCGGAGATCCTATGGCTACACCTTC.

Notes on this clonotype: This sequence may be a read error, since a much larger clone differs from it by one base. The rearrangement uses TRBV7-2 and TRBJ2-3; TRBD1 matches 8 bases. Germline V gene lookup returns CDR1 SGHTA and CDR2 FQGNSA. The CDR3 runs to 15 residues. The chain's CDR3 is CANSLWTGLTDTQYF. For the CDR3, the DNA is TGTGCCAACAGCTTGTGGACAGGGCTGACAGATACGCAGTATTTT.

This clonotype has a count of ten or more. This chain links TRBV2 with TRBJ1-2, with 7 bases matching TRBD1. J gave up 4 bases and V 7 bases, and 9 bases lay outside the gene matches. Germline assignment: CDR1 SNHLY and CDR2 FYNNEI. The CDR3 is 14 residues long. CDR3 bases: TGTGCCAGCACAACAGGGGCCTTACTCTATGGCTACACCTTC. Its translation: CASTTGALLYGYTF.

This clonotype appeared many times. The chain carries TRBV6-5 and TRBJ1-3, with D perhaps TRBD1 (6 bases). Trimming pared 5 bases from V and 0 bases from J, leaving 11 bases between. Germline V gene lookup returns CDR1 MNHEY and CDR2 SVGAGI. The CDR3 totals 15 residues. The CDR3: CASSLGHYSGNTIYF. The CDR3 coding sequence is TGTGCCAGCAGTCTGGGACACTACTCTGGAAACACCATATATTTT.

At least ten counts were recorded for this clonotype. The rearrangement joins TRBV11-2 to TRBJ2-3; D is unresolved. This CDR3 has 15 amino acids. CDR1 is SGHAT, CDR2 FQNNGV, per germline. Trimming pared 7 bases from V and 0 bases from J, leaving 14 bases between. As DNA, the CDR3 is TGTGCCAGCAAACTATGGACGGGTAGCACAGATACGCAGTATTTT. Residues: CASKLWTGSTDTQYF.

This clonotype was seen many times. J is TRBJ2-5 and V is TRBV7-3; D tentatively reads TRBD1 or TRBD2 (5 bases each). The CDR3 is 14 amino acids. CDR1 is SGHTA and CDR2 is FQGTGA in the germline V gene. V gave up 5 bases and J gave up 0 bases, with 10 bases separating them. CDR3 protein: CASSRGVHQETQYF. The DNA for the CDR3 is TGTGCCAGCAGCAGAGGGGTACACCAAGAGACCCAGTACTTC.

This clonotype occurred many times. The CDR3 loop reads CSASRGSVQFF. DNA for the CDR3: TGCAGTGCGAGCCGGGGTTCCGTGCAGTTCTTC. The rearrangement uses TRBV20-1 and TRBJ2-1; D perhaps matches TRBD2 (5 bases). The germline V gene has CDR1 DFQATT and CDR2 SNEGSKA (reference sequence). Trimming pared 6 bases from V and 12 bases from J, leaving 15 bases between. The CDR3 is 11 residues long.

In this sample, this clonotype turned up many times. V is TRBV20-1 and J is TRBJ2-5; 8 bases match TRBD2. CDR1 is DFQATT, CDR2 SNEGSKA, per germline (reference sequence). V shed 5 bases and J 5 bases; nucleotides not matched to a gene: 13. This CDR3 contains 15 residues. The CDR3 region has the DNA TGCAGTGCTGACCCCGGGGGGGCCATGGTTGAGACCCAGTACTTC. Its protein is CSADPGGAMVETQYF.

This clonotype was detected many times. The rearrangement joins TRBV5-6 to TRBJ1-4; D ambiguous. V lost 1 base to trimming and J lost 2 bases, with 9 bases between them. Germline V lookup: CDR1 SGHDT, CDR2 YYEEEE. The CDR3 has 15 amino acids. DNA of the CDR3: TGTGCCAGCAGCTTGAGGGTTTTGACTAATGAAAAACTGTTTTTT. Encoded protein: CASSLRVLTNEKLFF. The full variable domain, rest sourced from reference TRBV5-6 and TRBJ1-4, is DAGVTQSPTHLIKTRGQQVTLRCSPKSGHDTVSWYQQALGQGPQFIFQYYEEEERQRGNFPDRFSGHQFPNYSSELNVNALLLGDSALYLCASSLRVLTNEKLFFGSGTQLSVL.

This clonotype was detected many times. The chain recombines TRBV27 with TRBJ1-1, with D hard to call. Looked up from germline, CDR1 is MNHEY and CDR2 is SMNVEV (reference sequence). CDR3 length equals 12 residues. The V end was cut by 2 bases, the J end by 4 bases, with 5 bases between. The CDR3, as DNA: TGTGCCAGCAGTTTAAAAGGCACTGAAGCTTTCTTT. Translation gives CASSLKGTEAFF.

This clonotype was seen a few times. The chain recombines TRBV24-1 with TRBJ2-3, with D possibly matching TRBD2 (6 bases). Germline V gene lookup returns CDR1 KGHDR and CDR2 SFDVKD. The CDR3 has 12 amino acids. The V and J ends lost 3 bases and 8 bases respectively, with 8 bases between them. The DNA of the CDR3 is TGTGCCACCAGTGATAGGGGAGGTACGCAGTATTTT. Its translation: CATSDRGGTQYF.

This clonotype was seen many times. The CDR3 nucleotides are TGTGCCATCAGTGAAGGAGGGGACAGGAATGAAAAACTGTTTTTT. As protein: CAISEGGDRNEKLFF. This chain joins TRBV10-3 and TRBJ1-4; TRBD1 agrees at 8 bases. CDR1 and CDR2 from the germline V gene are ENHRY and SYGVKD. This CDR3 has 15 amino acids. V was pared by 3 bases and J by 5 bases, with 5 bases of the junction left unmatched.

This clonotype has ten or more counts. The gene calls are TRBV5-6 and TRBJ1-1; D may be TRBD1 (6 bases). This CDR3 has 15 amino acids. Germline V gives CDR1 SGHDT, CDR2 YYEEEE. V was trimmed by 0 bases and J by 1 base, leaving 10 bases between them. This CDR3 is CASSLGAGANTEAFF. The CDR3 DNA follows: TGTGCCAGCAGCTTGGGGGCGGGGGCGAACACTGAAGCTTTCTTT.